What follows are 29 T cell receptor beta chains derived from one specimen sequenced in a study of blood T cell repertoires in COVID-19. Method: immunoSEQ multiplex PCR; TCRdb's copy keeps in-frame clones and lacks some. The table shows roughly 200,000 clones, with approximately 84% occurring only once. Input material: peripheral blood. Receptors were obtained from an elderly woman with acute or convalescent COVID-19.

The chain couples TRBV18 to TRBJ1-4; weak D call: TRBD1 (6 bases). The length of the CDR3 is 15 residues. The V and J ends lost 6 bases and 5 bases respectively, with 16 bases between them. CDR1 is KGHSH and CDR2 is LQKENI in the germline V gene. CDR3 in DNA: TGTGCCAGCTCTCGGTCGACAGGACTCAATGAAAAACTGTTTTTT. This encodes CASSRSTGLNEKLFF.

This chain links TRBV6-2 or TRBV6-3 with TRBJ1-5; the D gene is possibly TRBD1 (5 bases). Between the trimmed V and J ends, which lost 2 bases and 5 bases, there was a span of 13 bases. The germline gives CDR1 MNHEY, CDR2 SVGEGT. The CDR3 has 15 residues. The CDR3 DNA reads TGTGCCAGCAGTTACCTTGGGGCCAACTATCAGCCCCAGCATTTT. Amino acids: CASSYLGANYQPQHF.

The CDR3 here is CASTGANYGYTF. CDR3 DNA: TGTGCCAGCACAGGGGCAAACTATGGCTACACCTTC. The V gene is TRBV28, the J gene TRBJ1-2, with D perhaps TRBD1 (6 bases). CDR1 MDHEN and CDR2 SYDVKM come from the germline V gene. This CDR3 comprises 12 residues. V shed 7 bases and J shed 2 bases, with 8 bases lying between them.

This rearrangement joins TRBV2 to TRBJ2-3; possibly TRBD2 for D (6 bases). This CDR3 region has 14 residues. The V end lost 3 bases, the J end lost 2 bases, and 9 bases lay between the germline ends. In germline, CDR1 is SNHLY, CDR2 FYNNEI. The CDR3 loop is CASSDWTTTDTQYF. The CDR3 DNA reads TGTGCCAGCAGTGATTGGACTACCACAGATACGCAGTATTTT.

V is TRBV7-9 and J is TRBJ2-1, with 8 bases identical to TRBD1. This CDR3 has 14 amino acids. Germline V gene lookup returns CDR1 SEHNR and CDR2 FQNEAQ (reference sequence). V was clipped by 1 base and J by 10 bases; unmatched bases: 6. The CDR3 reads CASSLVRRTGEQFF. Written as DNA, the CDR3 is TGTGCCAGCAGCTTAGTCCGGAGGACAGGGGAGCAGTTCTTC.

The rearrangement uses TRBV30 and TRBJ1-2; tentative D call: TRBD1 (5 bases). The CDR3 spans 13 residues. CDR1 and CDR2 (germline): GTSNPN, SVGIG (reference sequence). Trimming cost V 1 base and J 8 bases, with 14 bases left between them. CDR3 region: CAWSGTEGMGYTF. Here the CDR3 DNA reads TGTGCCTGGAGTGGCACGGAGGGGATGGGCTACACCTTC.

The rearrangement uses TRBV6-2 or TRBV6-3 and TRBJ1-2; the match to TRBD1 covers 7 bases. J lost 4 bases, V lost 3 bases, and 14 bases had no gene match. The CDR3 is made up of 17 amino acids. Germline V gives CDR1 MNHEY, CDR2 SVGEGT. In DNA form, the CDR3 reads TGTGCCAGCAGTTATCACCTGGGACAGTCACGGGGCTATGGCTACACCTTC. This sequence encodes CASSYHLGQSRGYGYTF.

The chain uses TRBV6-5 and TRBJ1-2; TRBD1 agrees at 9 bases. The CDR3 length is 13 residues. Germline V gene lookup returns CDR1 MNHEY and CDR2 SVGAGI. Germline trimming cut 4 bases from V and 3 bases from J; bases unmatched to any gene: 0. CDR3 loop: CASSWTGDYGYTF. CDR3 DNA sequence: TGTGCCAGCAGTTGGACAGGGGACTATGGCTACACCTTC.

This sequence joins TRBV7-6 and TRBJ2-2; 8 nucleotides line up with TRBD1. Trimming at V came to 1 base and at J to 3 bases, leaving 4 bases not matched to a gene. The germline V gene has CDR1 SGHVS and CDR2 FNYEAQ. This CDR3 has 16 amino acids. The CDR3 spells CASSLGQGLDTGELFF. The CDR3 nucleotides read TGTGCCAGCAGCTTAGGACAGGGGTTGGACACCGGGGAGCTGTTTTTT.

The chain couples TRBV7-2 to TRBJ1-6; 8 bases agree with TRBD1. The V segment lost 5 bases and the J segment 0 bases; nucleotides outside the gene matches: 6. Germline assignment: CDR1 SGHTA and CDR2 FQGNSA. The CDR3 runs to 17 residues. In DNA, the CDR3 is TGTGCCAGCAGCCCCAGGGGGCGCGTCTCCTATAATTCACCCCTCCACTTT. It is translated as CASSPRGRVSYNSPLHF.

The chain has TRBV7-8 and TRBJ2-5; TRBD2 matches at 13 bases. The CDR3 has 16 residues. Germline loops: CDR1 SGHVS, CDR2 FQNEAQ. Trimming removed 5 bases from V and 5 bases from J; junction bases left unmatched: 8. CDR3 loop: CASSVQLAGGPETQYF. The CDR3 region has the DNA TGTGCCAGCAGCGTCCAACTAGCGGGAGGGCCCGAGACCCAGTACTTC.

The chain carries TRBV5-6 and TRBJ2-5; TRBD2 is a possible D gene (6 bases). The V and J ends lost 4 bases and 5 bases respectively, with 12 bases between them. Germline V gene data show CDR1 as SGHDT and CDR2 as YYEEEE. This CDR3 is 13 amino acids long. CDR3 nucleotides: TGTGCCAGCAGCGGAGCTAGCGCTGAGACCCAGTACTTC. Encoded protein: CASSGASAETQYF.

The V gene is TRBV7-2, the J gene TRBJ1-1, with D tentatively TRBD1 (5 bases). This CDR3 is 12 amino acids long. Per the germline V gene, CDR1 is SGHTA and CDR2 is FQGNSA. V dropped 1 base and J dropped 9 bases, with 9 bases sitting between them. The CDR3 loop is CASSLDRLKAFF. CDR3 in DNA: TGTGCCAGCAGCTTAGACAGGCTGAAAGCTTTCTTT.

This chain uses TRBV5-8 with TRBJ1-4; D remains ambiguous. The germline CDR1 and CDR2 sequences are SGHTS and YDEGEE. The V and J ends lost 2 bases and 6 bases respectively, with 14 bases between them. The CDR3 is made up of 15 amino acids. CDR3 sequence: CASSFRSTGYEKLFF. Here the CDR3 DNA reads TGTGCCAGCAGCTTCCGATCCACGGGTTATGAAAAACTGTTTTTT.

The rearrangement links TRBV7-6 to TRBJ2-1; a weak D match, TRBD2 (5 bases). This CDR3 is built from 12 residues. CDR1 is SGHVS and CDR2 is FNYEAQ in the germline V gene. V lost 5 bases and J lost 12, with 14 bases in between. CDR3: CASSPARERQFF. The CDR3 DNA follows: TGTGCCAGCAGCCCAGCGAGGGAGAGGCAGTTCTTC.

The rearrangement links TRBV5-1 to TRBJ1-1, with D unclear. Germline lookup yields CDR1 SGHRS and CDR2 YFSETQ. Trimming took 0 bases from V and 4 from J, leaving 7 bases between them. The CDR3 contains 13 residues. The CDR3 DNA follows: TGCGCCAGCAGCTTGGATGCCAGCACTGAAGCTTTCTTT. Translating it yields CASSLDASTEAFF. Full variable domain (outside the CDR3, taken from reference TRBV5-1 and TRBJ1-1): KAGVTQTPRYLIKTRGQQVTLSCSPISGHRSVSWYQQTPGQGLQFLFEYFSETQRNKGNFPGRFSGRQFSNSRSEMNVSTLELGDSALYLCASSLDASTEAFFGQGTRLTVV.

The V call is TRBV6-5, the J call TRBJ2-7; 7 bases map to TRBD2. CDR3 size: 12 residues. Germline lookup yields CDR1 MNHEY and CDR2 SVGAGI. After removal of 7 bases from V and 3 bases from J, the junction contained 3 bases not matched to a gene. DNA of the CDR3: TGTGCCAGCACGGGGGGAGGCTACGAGCAGTACTTC. Its protein product is CASTGGGYEQYF.

This clone was picked up one time. The chain has TRBV7-2 and TRBJ1-1; possible D gene TRBD1, 5 bases. The CDR3 extends over 14 amino acids. V was cut by 0 bases and J by 1 base, with 6 bases left in between. The germline CDR1 and CDR2 sequences are SGHTA and FQGNSA. In DNA, the CDR3 is TGTGCCAGCAGCTTAGCGCAGGGGAACACTGAAGCTTTCTTT. Protein sequence: CASSLAQGNTEAFF.

This chain joins TRBV2 and TRBJ1-1; D is ambiguous. Germline values: CDR1 SNHLY, CDR2 FYNNEI. V lost 5 bases to trimming and J lost 4 bases, with 11 bases between them. The CDR3 is 13 residues long. The CDR3 nucleotides read TGTGCCAGCAGTACGGAGAGGAGCACTGAAGCTTTCTTT. This codes for CASSTERSTEAFF.

This clone has more than one count but fewer than ten. V and J are TRBV11-2 and TRBJ1-6, with TRBD1 matching over 10 bases. The CDR3 consists of 16 residues. Looked up from germline, CDR1 is SGHAT and CDR2 is FQNNGV. V gave up 5 bases and J gave up 10 bases; unmatched junction bases: 11. CDR3 DNA sequence: TGTGCCAGCAGCCTCAGGGGGGACAGGGGAGGATCACCCCTCCACTTT. Residues: CASSLRGDRGGSPLHF.

The chain has TRBV18 and TRBJ1-1, with TRBD1 identical over 7 bases. Germline CDR1 is KGHSH and CDR2 is LQKENI. V lost 5 bases, J lost 1 base, and 1 base stayed unmatched. CDR3 size: 13 residues. The CDR3 DNA sequence: TGTGCCAGCTCAGGGACAGCGAACACTGAAGCTTTCTTT. It is translated as CASSGTANTEAFF.

The J gene is TRBJ2-7, the V gene TRBV18, with D perhaps TRBD1 (5 bases). There are 18 residues in the CDR3. Germline CDR1 reads KGHSH; CDR2 reads LQKENI. Trimming shortened V by 1 base and J by 7 bases, and 26 bases separated the two germline ends. The DNA for the CDR3 is TGTGCCAGCTCACCACTTCCTCCCATTGGGGCCGGTAACGAGGAGCAGTACTTC. This gives the protein CASSPLPPIGAGNEEQYF.

CDR3 in amino acids: CASSLYTQETQYF. CDR3 sequence (DNA): TGTGCCAGCTCACTATACACGCAAGAGACCCAGTACTTC. The chain couples TRBV18 to TRBJ2-5; no firm D call. The CDR3 spans 13 residues. Germline loops: CDR1 KGHSH, CDR2 LQKENI. The germline V and J ends were trimmed by 4 bases and 2 bases, with 8 bases remaining between them.

This chain joins TRBV5-4 and TRBJ1-1; 8 bases fit TRBD1. V lost 5 bases and J lost 5; bases outside the gene matches: 11. The CDR3 is 15 amino acids. Looked up from germline, CDR1 is SGHNT and CDR2 is YYREEE (reference sequence). CDR3 sequence (DNA): TGTGCCAGCAGTCCGGACAGGGTTCGGGTTACTGAAGCTTTCTTT. Its translation: CASSPDRVRVTEAFF.

This chain joins TRBV5-6 and TRBJ1-1; 11 bases fit TRBD1. Germline V CDR1 and CDR2: SGHDT, YYEEEE. V lost 6 bases and J lost 3; bases outside the gene matches: 7. The CDR3 spans 15 residues. This chain's CDR3 is CASTRTGGFYTEAFF. CDR3 sequence (DNA): TGTGCCAGCACCCGGACAGGGGGCTTTTACACTGAAGCTTTCTTT.

The chain is built from TRBV18 and TRBJ2-5; D might be TRBD1 (5 bases). The germline V gene has CDR1 KGHSH and CDR2 LQKENI. The CDR3 length is 15 residues. V lost 2 bases and J 4 bases, leaving 14 bases between the germline ends. The CDR3 DNA sequence: TGTGCCAGCTCACCAGCTGCAGGGCGGAGAGAGACCCAGTACTTC. Its protein is CASSPAAGRRETQYF. Together with reference TRBV18 and TRBJ2-5, the CDR3 gives the full variable domain: NAGVMQNPRHLVRRRGQEARLRCSPMKGHSHVYWYRQLPEEGLKFMVYLQKENIIDESGMPKERFSAEFPKEGPSILRIQQVVRGDSAAYFCASSPAAGRRETQYFGPGTRLLVL.

The chain has TRBV30 and TRBJ2-7; 12 positions agree with TRBD2. The CDR3 has 14 amino acids. V lost 5 bases to trimming and J lost 4 bases; unmatched junction nucleotides: 6. Germline CDR1 GTSNPN, CDR2 SVGIG (reference sequence). The CDR3 coding sequence is TGTGCCTGGCAACCGGGACTAGCGGGTTACGAGCAGTACTTC. This gives the protein CAWQPGLAGYEQYF.

As DNA, the CDR3 is TGCGCCAGCAGCTGGGGGCCGGCCCGGGACGAGCAGTACTTC. Its translation is CASSWGPARDEQYF. This chain uses TRBV5-1 with TRBJ2-7; D may be TRBD1 (6 bases). Trimming left V 3 bases short and J 5 bases short, with 15 bases between. CDR1 is SGHRS, CDR2 YFSETQ, per germline. CDR3 size: 14 residues.

The gene calls are TRBV5-1 and TRBJ2-3; D gene ambiguous. The CDR3 has 11 amino acids. Germline-derived CDR1 and CDR2 are SGHRS and YFSETQ. Between the trimmed V and J ends, which lost 3 bases and 7 bases, there was a span of 6 bases. CDR3 sequence (DNA): TGCGCCAGCAGCTATAGTAATACGCAGTATTTT. This gives the protein CASSYSNTQYF.